This paragraph covers one TCR beta chain sequence. Its antigen is as yet unknown. As handled by the study authors: With immunoSEQ giving junction-only sequences and no quality scores, filtering differed. This table comes from immunoSEQ multiplex PCR, and its TCRdb copy is limited to in-frame clones, with some not included. D and trimming were read from the DNA, whereas the V and J calls and clone size are those reported in that table. The sample has 2 million to 2.5 million clones, approximately 95% seen once; the top ten hold around 0.13%. The CDR3 is 13 residues long. Germline CDR1 reads SGHTA; CDR2 reads FQGNSA. The trim removed 0 bases at V and 12 bases at J, leaving 3 bases unmatched. The sample comes from a study of shared clonotypes between healthy human individuals. Broader study findings: Naive subsets tended to show greater estimated richness than memory subsets.

Healthy HIV-negative adults without recent acute infections or vaccinations served as donors. Sample: naive CD4+ T cells sorted from blood. The sample's subset: CD45RA+ positively selected. The source is a man between 18 and 29 years old in good health. This chain connects TRBV7-2 to TRBJ2-1; TRBD1 agrees at 9 bases. CDR3 bases: TGTGCCAGCAGCTTAGCGCTGGACAGGGGGCAGTTCTTC. Encoded protein: CASSLALDRGQFF.